Listed below are T cell receptor beta chains from one sample, sequenced in a study of blood T cell repertoires in COVID-19. Sequencing was performed with immunoSEQ multiplex PCR; in TCRdb, only in-frame clones are kept and a portion is missing. The table includes more than 110,000 clones, 79% detected once. Sequenced input: peripheral blood. Receptors originate from a man aged 55 to 70 with acute or convalescent COVID-19. CDR3s include the opening cysteine and the closing phenylalanine or tryptophan. The D gene is left open where the match is weak. Not all rows give a size; the values are once, few, many and, for expanded clones, a class.

D	V	size	J	DNA	CDR3
TRBD1	TRBV9	-	TRBJ1-1	TGTGCCAGCAGCCTCGGACAGGGGAACACTGAAGCTTTCTTT	CASSLGQGNTEAFF
TRBD2	TRBV28	-	TRBJ2-1	TGTGCCAGCAGACCGCTAGCGGGAGGGTTCCTAACCTACAATGAGCAGTTCTTC	CASRPLAGGFLTYNEQFF
TRBD1	TRBV19	-	TRBJ1-6	TGTGCCAGTAGTATAGCTCCGGGACAGAGGAATTCACCCCTCCACTTT	CASSIAPGQRNSPLHF
-	TRBV18	-	TRBJ1-5	TGTGCCAGCTCACCCGATCCAACAGGGCCTGGACAGCCCCAGCATTTT	CASSPDPTGPGQPQHF
TRBD2	TRBV30	-	TRBJ2-1	TGTGCCTGGAGTGTACTAGCGGGAGTCAACAATGAGCAGTTCTTC	CAWSVLAGVNNEQFF
-	TRBV4-2	-	TRBJ1-1	TGTGCCAGCAGCCAAGTTGAAGGGAGTTCCACTGAAGCTTTCTTT	CASSQVEGSSTEAFF
-	TRBV7-9	-	TRBJ2-7	TGTGCCAGCAGCCTAAGCGGCCTAGCCAAGGACGAGCAGTACTTC	CASSLSGLAKDEQYF
-	TRBV5-5	-	TRBJ2-7	TGTGCCAGCAGCTTGGGAGGCACCTACGAGCAGTACTTC	CASSLGGTYEQYF
TRBD1	TRBV19	-	TRBJ1-2	TGTGCCAGTACCAAGGACAGGGATGGCTACACCTTC	CASTKDRDGYTF
TRBD1	TRBV28	-	TRBJ1-5	TGTGCCAGCAAACCAGGGGGGAGCAATCAGCCCCAGCATTTT	CASKPGGSNQPQHF
-	TRBV3-1/TRBV3-2	-	TRBJ1-2	TGTGCCAGTACAGGCCGAAACTATGGCTACACCTTC	CASTGRNYGYTF
-	TRBV5-1	-	TRBJ2-1	TGCGCCAGCAGATACGACACCAACAATGAGCAGTTCTTC	CASRYDTNNEQFF
TRBD1	TRBV19	few	TRBJ2-1	TGTGCCAGTAGTATAAGGTTCCCACGACAGGGGCTATACAATGAGCAGTTCTTC	CASSIRFPRQGLYNEQFF
-	TRBV24-1	-	TRBJ2-3	TGTGCCACCAGTGTTGCCCGAGATATCACAGATACGCAGTATTTT	CATSVARDITDTQYF
-	TRBV9	-	TRBJ2-5	TGTGCCAGCAGCGTAGCTTCGGGTGTCTCCCAAGAGACCCAGTACTTC	CASSVASGVSQETQYF
-	TRBV7-2	-	TRBJ2-3	TGTGCCAGCAGCTTAACCGGGGGAGATACGCAGTATTTT	CASSLTGGDTQYF
-	TRBV7-2	-	TRBJ2-1	TGTGCCAGCAGCTTAGAAGTCATAGCAGAGCAGTTCTTC	CASSLEVIAEQFF
-	TRBV5-8	few	TRBJ2-2	TGTGCCAGCAGCTTTACCTGGCGGGGGCTGTTTTTT	CASSFTWRGLFF
TRBD2	TRBV5-1	-	TRBJ2-7	TGCGCCAGCAGCTCACTTAGCGGGAGTTCCTACGAGCAGTACTTC	CASSSLSGSSYEQYF
TRBD2	TRBV7-6	-	TRBJ2-1	TGTGCCAGCAGCTTAGCGACTAGCGGTGAGCAGTTCTTC	CASSLATSGEQFF
TRBD1	TRBV27	few	TRBJ1-1	TGTGCCTCCAATTCAGGGGGTAGAGCTTTCTTT	CASNSGGRAFF
-	TRBV7-2	-	TRBJ2-5	TGTGCCAGCAGCTTAGGTCGGACAATCCCCGAGACCCAGTACTTC	CASSLGRTIPETQYF
TRBD2	TRBV19	-	TRBJ2-7	TGTGCCAGTAGGGAGCGGGGTACCTACGAGCAGTACTTC	CASRERGTYEQYF
-	TRBV6-1	-	TRBJ2-2	TGTGCCAGCAGTGAAGCGCATAGAGTGCCCGGGGAGCTGTTTTTT	CASSEAHRVPGELFF
-	TRBV5-1	-	TRBJ1-2	TGCGCCAGCAGCTTAGGGGATTACAACTATGGCTACACCTTC	CASSLGDYNYGYTF
-	TRBV7-9	-	TRBJ1-1	TGTGCCAGCAGCGACTTGGGGAACACTGAAGCTTTCTTT	CASSDLGNTEAFF
-	TRBV7-9	few	TRBJ2-1	TGTGCCAGCAGCTTAGCGGGCTCCCGGGGGAATGAGCAGTTCTTC	CASSLAGSRGNEQFF
TRBD1	TRBV27	many	TRBJ1-2	TGTGCCAGCGGTTACAGGGGAGGCTACACCTTC	CASGYRGGYTF